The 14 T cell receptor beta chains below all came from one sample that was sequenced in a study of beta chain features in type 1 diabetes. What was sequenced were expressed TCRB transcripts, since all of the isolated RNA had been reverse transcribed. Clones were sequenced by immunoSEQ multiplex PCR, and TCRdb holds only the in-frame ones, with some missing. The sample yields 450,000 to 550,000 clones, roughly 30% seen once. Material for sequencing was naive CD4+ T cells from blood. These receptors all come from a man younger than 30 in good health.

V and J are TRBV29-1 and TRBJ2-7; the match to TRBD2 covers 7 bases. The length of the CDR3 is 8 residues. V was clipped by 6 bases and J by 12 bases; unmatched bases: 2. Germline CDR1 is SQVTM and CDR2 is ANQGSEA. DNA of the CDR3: TGCAGCGTGGGGGAGGGGTACTTC. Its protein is CSVGEGYF.

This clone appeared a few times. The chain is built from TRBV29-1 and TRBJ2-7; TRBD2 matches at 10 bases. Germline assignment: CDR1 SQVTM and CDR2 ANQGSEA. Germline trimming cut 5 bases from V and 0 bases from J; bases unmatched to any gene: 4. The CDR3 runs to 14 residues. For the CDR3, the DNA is TGCAGCGTTATACTAGCGGGGAGCTCCTACGAGCAGTACTTC. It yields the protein CSVILAGSSYEQYF.

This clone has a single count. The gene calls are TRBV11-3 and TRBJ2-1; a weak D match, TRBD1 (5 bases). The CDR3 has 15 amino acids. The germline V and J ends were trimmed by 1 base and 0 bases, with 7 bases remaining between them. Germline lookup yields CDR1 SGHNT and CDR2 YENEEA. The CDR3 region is CASSLGGASYNEQFF. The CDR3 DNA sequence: TGTGCCAGCAGCTTAGGTGGGGCCTCCTACAATGAGCAGTTCTTC.

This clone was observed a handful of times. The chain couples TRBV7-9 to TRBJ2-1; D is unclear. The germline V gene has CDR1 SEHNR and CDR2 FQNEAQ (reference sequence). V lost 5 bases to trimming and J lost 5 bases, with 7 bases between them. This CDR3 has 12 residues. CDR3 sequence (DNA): TGTGCCAGCAGCCCTGAAGACAATGAGCAGTTCTTC. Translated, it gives CASSPEDNEQFF. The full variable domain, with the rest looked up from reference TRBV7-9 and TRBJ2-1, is DTGVSQNPRHKITKRGQNVTFRCDPISEHNRLYWYRQTLGQGPEFLTYFQNEAQLEKSRLLSDRFSAERPKGSFSTLEIQRTEQGDSAMYLCASSPEDNEQFFGPGTRLTVL.

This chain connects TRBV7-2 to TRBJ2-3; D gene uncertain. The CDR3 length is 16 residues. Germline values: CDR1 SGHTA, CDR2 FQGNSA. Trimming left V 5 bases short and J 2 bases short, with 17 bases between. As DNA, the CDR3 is TGTGCCAGCAGCCCCACCGCCGGGTCCAACACAGATACGCAGTATTTT. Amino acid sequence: CASSPTAGSNTDTQYF.

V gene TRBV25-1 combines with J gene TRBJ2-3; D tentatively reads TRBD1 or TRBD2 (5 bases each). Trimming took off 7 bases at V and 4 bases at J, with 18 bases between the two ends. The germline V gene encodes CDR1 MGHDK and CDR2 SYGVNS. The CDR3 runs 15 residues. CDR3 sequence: CASTHPGLRADTQYF. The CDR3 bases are TGTGCCAGCACCCACCCGGGGCTCCGCGCAGATACGCAGTATTTT.

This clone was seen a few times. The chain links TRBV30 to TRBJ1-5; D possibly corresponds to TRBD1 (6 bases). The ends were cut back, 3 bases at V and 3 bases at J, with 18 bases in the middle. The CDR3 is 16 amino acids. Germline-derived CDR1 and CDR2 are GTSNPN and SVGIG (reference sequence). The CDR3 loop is CAWRHKGGLANQPQHF. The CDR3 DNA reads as TGTGCCTGGAGGCATAAGGGGGGCTTGGCCAATCAGCCCCAGCATTTT.

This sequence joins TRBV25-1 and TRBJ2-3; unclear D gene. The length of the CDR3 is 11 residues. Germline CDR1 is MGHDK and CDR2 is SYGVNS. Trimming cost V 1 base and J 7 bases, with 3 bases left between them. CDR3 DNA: TGTGCCAGCAGTGAATTGTATACGCAGTATTTT. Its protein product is CASSELYTQYF.

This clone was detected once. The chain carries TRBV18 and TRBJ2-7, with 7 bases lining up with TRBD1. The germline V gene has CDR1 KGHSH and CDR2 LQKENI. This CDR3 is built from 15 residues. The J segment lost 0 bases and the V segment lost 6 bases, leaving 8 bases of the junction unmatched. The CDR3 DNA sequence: TGTGCCAGCTCCCCTATACAGGGGAACTCCTACGAGCAGTACTTC. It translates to CASSPIQGNSYEQYF.

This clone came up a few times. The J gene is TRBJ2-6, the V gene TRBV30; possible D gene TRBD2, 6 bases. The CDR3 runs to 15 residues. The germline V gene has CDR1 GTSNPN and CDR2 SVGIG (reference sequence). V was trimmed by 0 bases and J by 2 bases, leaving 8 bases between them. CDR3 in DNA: TGTGCCTGGAGTGTACCGGGGGCTGGGGCCAACGTCCTGACTTTC. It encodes CAWSVPGAGANVLTF.

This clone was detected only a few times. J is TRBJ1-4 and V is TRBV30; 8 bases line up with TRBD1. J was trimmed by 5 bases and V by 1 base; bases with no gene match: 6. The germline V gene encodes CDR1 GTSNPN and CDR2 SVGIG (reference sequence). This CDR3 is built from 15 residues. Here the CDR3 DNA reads TGTGCCTGGAGTGGACCCACAGGGGGGAATGAAAAACTGTTTTTT. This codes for CAWSGPTGGNEKLFF. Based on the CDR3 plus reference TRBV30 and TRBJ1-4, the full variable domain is SQTIHQWPATLVQPVGSPLSLECTVEGTSNPNLYWYRQAAGRGLQLLFYSVGIGQISSEVPQNLSASRPQDRQFILSSKKLLLSDSGFYLCAWSGPTGGNEKLFFGSGTQLSVL.

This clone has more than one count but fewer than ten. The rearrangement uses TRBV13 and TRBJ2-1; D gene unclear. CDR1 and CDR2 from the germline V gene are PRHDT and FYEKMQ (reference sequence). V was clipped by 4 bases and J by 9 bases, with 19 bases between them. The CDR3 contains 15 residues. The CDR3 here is CASSSIGRNVGEQFF. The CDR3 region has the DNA TGTGCCAGCAGCTCGATCGGACGCAACGTGGGTGAGCAGTTCTTC.

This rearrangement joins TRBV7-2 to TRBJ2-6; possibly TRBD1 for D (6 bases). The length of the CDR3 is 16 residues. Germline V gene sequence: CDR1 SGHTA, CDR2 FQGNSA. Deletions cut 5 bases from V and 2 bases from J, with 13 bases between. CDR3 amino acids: CASSLWSGAGANVLTF. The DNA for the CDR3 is TGTGCCAGCAGCCTCTGGTCAGGGGCTGGGGCCAACGTCCTGACTTTC.

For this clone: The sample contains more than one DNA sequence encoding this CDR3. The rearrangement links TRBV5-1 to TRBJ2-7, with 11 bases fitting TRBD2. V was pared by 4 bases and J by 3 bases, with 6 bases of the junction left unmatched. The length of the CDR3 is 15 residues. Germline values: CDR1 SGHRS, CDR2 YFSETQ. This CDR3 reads CASSLSLAGGYEQYF. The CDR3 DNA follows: TGCGCCAGCAGCCTCTCCCTAGCGGGAGGCTACGAGCAGTACTTC.